What follows are 5 T cell receptor beta chains derived from one specimen sequenced in a study of patients and donors after allogeneic stem cell transplantation. TCRdb redid the calling of the RT-PCR reads with MiXCR, one entry per CDR3 protein. The table includes about 90,000 distinct CDR3 sequences, about 44% detected once. The sequenced sample was blood, either unsorted or a sorted T cell fraction (not recorded which). The receptor set was obtained from a human donor who was either an allogeneic HSCT recipient or a stem cell or donor lymphocyte infusion donor (not recorded which). It is not recorded whose cells these are; they may come from a transplant donor.

The J gene is TRBJ1-5, the V gene TRBV6-5; D is undetermined. The CDR3 is made up of 17 amino acids. The V and J ends lost 10 bases and 1 base respectively, with 23 bases between them. Germline assignment: CDR1 MNHEY and CDR2 SVGAGI. The CDR3 DNA follows: TGTGCCAATCCGCAATCCCGGACCGGGCCGAGCAATCAGCCCCAGCATTTT. Translated: CANPQSRTGPSNQPQHF.

The V gene is TRBV9, the J gene TRBJ2-1; 8 bases match TRBD2. This CDR3 spans 16 amino acids. Germline CDR1 and CDR2: SGDLS and YYNGEE. Losses at the gene ends were 6 bases for V and 0 bases for J; bases not matched to a gene: 8. In DNA form, the CDR3 reads TGTGCCAGCAACGGGAAGAGCGGGAGCTCCTACAATGAGCAGTTCTTC. Translating it yields CASNGKSGSSYNEQFF.

The J gene is TRBJ2-7, the V gene TRBV5-1; perhaps TRBD1 as D (6 bases). V was clipped by 5 bases and J by 0 bases, with 12 bases between them. This CDR3 is 14 amino acids long. Per germline, CDR1 SGHRS and CDR2 YFSETQ. The CDR3 DNA is TGCGCCAGCAGTCGCGACAGGTCCTCCTACGAGCAGTACTTC. This encodes CASSRDRSSYEQYF.

This clonotype was seen a handful of times. The rearrangement joins TRBV15 to TRBJ1-1; D remains ambiguous. CDR1 and CDR2 from the germline V gene are LNHNV and YYDKDF (reference sequence). The CDR3 covers 14 residues. V lost 0 bases and J 1 base, leaving 6 bases between the germline ends. CDR3 nucleotides: TGTGCCACCAGCAGAGATTACGGGAACACTGAAGCTTTCTTT. It translates to CATSRDYGNTEAFF.

The chain has TRBV20-1 and TRBJ1-1; tentative D call: TRBD1 (5 bases). V dropped 1 base and J dropped 0 bases, with 9 bases sitting between them. This CDR3 region has 14 residues. Per germline, CDR1 DFQATT and CDR2 SNEGSKA (reference sequence). The CDR3 protein is CSARADSVNTEAFF. CDR3 nucleotide sequence: TGCAGTGCTAGAGCTGACAGTGTGAACACTGAAGCTTTCTTT.